This T cell receptor (beta chain) was retrieved from a study of shared clonotypes between healthy human individuals. There were no recent acute infections or vaccinations among the donors, who were healthy HIV-negative adults. Between the trimmed V and J ends, which lost 3 bases and 3 bases, there was a span of 15 bases. The CDR3 runs to 15 residues. Germline assignment: CDR1 LNHDA and CDR2 SQIVND (reference sequence). The deep-level immunoSEQ assay was used. Assay used: immunoSEQ multiplex PCR; TCRdb lists only in-frame clones, some missing. Of 330,000 or so clones in the sample, 73% were seen once. Sequencing was performed on memory CD4+ T cells sorted from blood. Subset denoted: CD45RA-negative fraction. The V call is TRBV19, the J call TRBJ2-7; D uncertain. This sequence originates from a man aged 25 to 40 in good health. CDR3 sequence reads: CASSIRFGRSYEQYF. CDR3 DNA sequence: TGTGCCAGTAGTATCCGATTCGGACGGAGCTACGAGCAGTACTTC.